Listed below are T cell receptor beta chains from one sample, sequenced in a study of cytomegalovirus exposure and HLA in healthy donors. Profiling relied on immunoSEQ multiplex PCR, and the TCRdb table lists in-frame clones only, not all of them. The sample carries about 230,000 clones, 70% to 85% recorded once. Sequencing used PBMCs. The receptors come from a woman aged 55-70 years in good health and CMV-seropositive. Each CDR3 is given with its conserved first and last residue. The order of the fields is V gene, J gene, CDR3 protein.

TRBV7-9	TRBJ2-3	CSSSPSGGGLNTQYF
TRBV11-2	TRBJ1-2	CASGQPYLQYGYTF
TRBV18	TRBJ1-1	CASSRNRDRDTEAFF
TRBV6-5	TRBJ2-5	CASRYGRRETQYF
TRBV7-8	TRBJ1-2	CASSLGPGGDIYGYTF
TRBV7-2	TRBJ2-3	CASSPVSGAGWDTQYF
TRBV7-2	TRBJ2-3	CASSLVQAGPDTQYF
TRBV7-9	TRBJ1-2	CASSSWTGWYGYTF
TRBV7-2	TRBJ2-1	CASSRYGTVSNEQFF
TRBV5-4	TRBJ2-5	CASSVGGGLETQYF
TRBV29-1	TRBJ2-3	CSVTDLGAGDTQYF
TRBV4-1	TRBJ1-1	CASSQAPRQGRVTNTEAFF
TRBV28	TRBJ1-2	CASSFGVDGYTF
TRBV7-7	TRBJ2-2	CASSPHWGEGELFF
TRBV2	TRBJ2-6	CASSDRTVLSGANVLTF
TRBV12-1	TRBJ1-4	CASSSGQPNEKLFF
TRBV9	TRBJ1-4	CASSVLSGANEKLFF
TRBV15	TRBJ2-3	CATSSANTDTQYF
TRBV30	TRBJ1-6	CAWNWGRAGDNSPLHF
TRBV5-1	TRBJ1-1	CASSRDRWDMNTEAFF
TRBV7-8	TRBJ1-5	CASSSGGSNGNQPQHF
TRBV4-1	TRBJ2-7	CASSQFSSYEQYF
TRBV10-3	TRBJ2-1	CAISGGVARRGEQFF
TRBV5-4	TRBJ2-7	CASSPRQSPYEQYF
TRBV28	TRBJ1-2	CASSLSDPGGHGYTF
TRBV11-2	TRBJ2-7	CASGGGEQYF
TRBV18	TRBJ1-2	CASSLQGAQNYGYTF
TRBV7-9	TRBJ2-2	CASSLAVAGAGELFF
TRBV21-1	TRBJ1-2	CASSKIPEDRGLGLSNYGYTF